Listed here are 14 T cell receptor beta chains from one sample, sequenced in a study of T cells in Graves' hyperthyroidism and ophthalmopathy. Researchers amplified the TCR beta CDR3 regions from RNA transcripts. Using the HTBI primer set, a first-round RT-PCR was run on the TCR CDR3. One entry per CDR3 protein results from TCRdb running MiXCR on the multiplex PCR reads. The repertoire holds about 600,000 distinct CDR3 sequences, with around 16% as singletons. Sequencing input: blood. The receptor set was obtained from a woman in her thirties or forties with Graves' ophthalmopathy.

The DNA for the CDR3 is TGCGCCAGCAGCATCTCGGTTAACACCGGGGAGCTGTTTTTT. It specifies CASSISVNTGELFF. The V gene is TRBV10-1, the J gene TRBJ2-2; no clear D. The CDR3 sequence is 14 residues long. Germline CDR1 WNHNN, CDR2 SYGVQD (reference sequence). The germline V and J ends were trimmed by 6 bases and 2 bases, with 10 bases remaining between them.

This clonotype was seen only a few times. This sequence joins TRBV3-1 and TRBJ2-6; D tentatively reads TRBD1 or TRBD2 (6 bases each). CDR1 is LGHDT, CDR2 YNNKEL, per germline (reference sequence). V lost 6 bases to trimming and J lost 3 bases, with 12 bases between them. The CDR3 consists of 15 residues. This CDR3 reads CASRNGGSGANVLTF. The DNA of the CDR3 is TGTGCCAGCAGAAACGGGGGCAGTGGGGCCAACGTCCTGACTTTC.

The chain joins TRBV5-1 to TRBJ2-6; D call uncertain. The germline V and J ends were trimmed by 1 base and 0 bases, with 14 bases remaining between them. CDR1 is SGHRS, CDR2 YFSETQ, per germline. The CDR3 totals 18 residues. The CDR3 reads CASSLYTAGSSGANVLTF. The CDR3 nucleotides read TGCGCCAGCAGCTTGTATACAGCCGGAAGCTCTGGGGCCAACGTCCTGACTTTC.

This clonotype has ten or more counts. The V and J genes are TRBV2 and TRBJ2-4; unclear D gene. The CDR3 runs 15 residues. Trimming stripped 3 bases from V and 6 bases from J, with 15 bases between. Germline CDR1 reads SNHLY; CDR2 reads FYNNEI. The CDR3 nucleotides read TGTGCCAGCAGTGACCAAGAGCCAAGCACAAACATTCAGTACTTC. This encodes CASSDQEPSTNIQYF.

This clonotype was seen ten or more times. The chain has TRBV12-3 or TRBV12-4 and TRBJ2-5, with 7 bases matching TRBD1. CDR3 length: 14 amino acids. V gave up 8 bases and J gave up 5 bases; unmatched junction bases: 11. CDR3 amino acids: CASGGRGIWETQYF. Written as DNA, the CDR3 is TGTGCCAGCGGAGGCAGGGGGATTTGGGAGACCCAGTACTTC.

This clonotype was seen a few times. The gene calls are TRBV6-1 and TRBJ1-5; 7 bases are shared with TRBD1. Trimming removed 6 bases from V and 0 bases from J; junction bases left unmatched: 5. CDR3 length: 15 amino acids. Germline-derived CDR1 and CDR2 are MNHNS and SASEGT. Here the CDR3 reads CASRSGTDSNQPQHF. The CDR3, as DNA: TGTGCCAGCAGGTCCGGGACAGATAGCAATCAGCCCCAGCATTTT.

V usage is TRBV3-1 and J usage is TRBJ2-7; the match to TRBD1 covers 7 bases. The junction had 10 bases not matched to a gene; V was cut back by 4 bases and J by 7 bases. This CDR3 is 14 amino acids long. Germline V gene data show CDR1 as LGHDT and CDR2 as YNNKEL (reference sequence). The CDR3 region is CASSPKPTGEEQYF. DNA for the CDR3: TGTGCCAGCAGCCCTAAACCCACAGGGGAAGAGCAGTACTTC.

The chain couples TRBV7-9 to TRBJ2-3, with TRBD1 matching 7 bases. The CDR3 covers 17 residues. J was trimmed by 2 bases and V by 5 bases; bases with no gene match: 13. The germline gives CDR1 SEHNR, CDR2 FQNEAQ (reference sequence). This CDR3 reads CASSRGRDSFITDTQYF. CDR3 coding DNA: TGTGCCAGCAGCAGAGGCCGGGACAGTTTCATCACAGATACGCAGTATTTT. The whole variable domain, filled in from reference TRBV7-9 and TRBJ2-3, reads DTGVSQNPRHKITKRGQNVTFRCDPISEHNRLYWYRQTLGQGPEFLTYFQNEAQLEKSRLLSDRFSAERPKGSFSTLEIQRTEQGDSAMYLCASSRGRDSFITDTQYFGPGTRLTVL.

This clonotype showed up many times. The rearrangement joins TRBV6-2 or TRBV6-3 to TRBJ1-2; D is uncertain. The germline gives CDR1 MNHEY, CDR2 SVGEGT. V was cut by 5 bases and J by 8 bases, with 15 bases left in between. The CDR3 runs to 13 residues. The CDR3 is CASSPDGFLGYTF. CDR3 bases: TGTGCCAGCAGTCCGGACGGATTCCTGGGCTACACCTTC.

This clonotype was detected a few times. V usage is TRBV7-6 and J usage is TRBJ1-4; tentatively, D is TRBD1 (6 bases). The CDR3 covers 14 residues. The germline V and J ends were trimmed by 2 bases and 7 bases, with 11 bases remaining between them. Germline V gene lookup returns CDR1 SGHVS and CDR2 FNYEAQ. The CDR3 here is CASSLIGGTEKLFF. CDR3 in DNA: TGTGCCAGCAGCTTAATAGGGGGTACTGAAAAACTGTTTTTT.

This clonotype appeared many times. CDR3 bases: TGTGCCAGCAGCCCAAAGGGGGTGATAGAGACCCAGTACTTC. This encodes CASSPKGVIETQYF. The chain uses TRBV5-6 and TRBJ2-5, with D perhaps TRBD1 (6 bases). The length of the CDR3 is 14 residues. The germline gives CDR1 SGHDT, CDR2 YYEEEE. Deletions cut 4 bases from V and 4 bases from J, with 14 bases between.

This clonotype was detected ten times or more. This chain links TRBV20-1 with TRBJ2-5; D gene uncertain. The CDR3 runs to 14 residues. CDR1 DFQATT and CDR2 SNEGSKA come from the germline V gene (reference sequence). Trimming took off 4 bases at V and 1 base at J, with 13 bases between the two ends. CDR3 sequence (DNA): TGCAGTGCTACCCTCGACTTGGCCCAAGAGACCCAGTACTTC. Translation: CSATLDLAQETQYF.

This clonotype was counted many times. The chain combines TRBV6-1 with TRBJ2-1; D is perhaps TRBD1 or TRBD2 (6 bases each). Looked up from germline, CDR1 is MNHNS and CDR2 is SASEGT. The CDR3 contains 16 residues. V was clipped by 0 bases and J by 9 bases, with 18 bases between them. The CDR3 reads CASSEALSFKGGEQFF. Here the CDR3 DNA reads TGTGCCAGCAGTGAAGCGCTGTCTTTCAAGGGGGGTGAGCAGTTCTTC.

This clonotype was seen at least ten times. A junction boundary mismatches the germline segment, possibly from a read error. The CDR3 coding sequence is TGTGCCAGCAGCCCCGGGACCACAGATACGCAGTATTTT. Encoded protein: CASSPGTTDTQYF. The chain recombines TRBV5-1 with TRBJ2-3; tentatively, D is TRBD1 or TRBD2 (5 bases each). Germline assignment: CDR1 SGHRS and CDR2 YFSETQ. CDR3 size: 13 residues.